This T cell receptor (beta chain) was observed in a study of T cell repertoires in cytomegalovirus infection. Study in general: Public TCR beta signatures indicated both CMV infection and matching HLA type. Study findings and constraints: The response measured ex vivo was dominated by TCR beta clonotypes (HLA-C-restricted and CMV-specific).

V trimming: 3 bases; J trimming: 7 bases; junction bases outside the gene matches: 0. CDR3 length equals 11 residues. CDR1 SGHRS and CDR2 YFSETQ come from the germline V gene. Via MiXCR, TCRdb re-called the reads, giving one row per CDR3 protein. Of nearly 550,000 distinct CDR3 sequences listed, about 15% were seen once; the top ten hold around 25%. Concerning this clonotype itself: Its antigen is still unknown.

The J gene is TRBJ1-1, the V gene TRBV5-1, with 7 nucleotides matching TRBD1. Sequenced: CD8+ T cells from PBMCs. The sequence derives from a human donor in good health (CMV status not recorded). Some clones in this sample may be carry-over from other donors' samples. Here the CDR3 DNA reads TGCGCCAGCAGCTACAGGGGTGAAGCTTTCTTT. Translating it yields CASSYRGEAFF.